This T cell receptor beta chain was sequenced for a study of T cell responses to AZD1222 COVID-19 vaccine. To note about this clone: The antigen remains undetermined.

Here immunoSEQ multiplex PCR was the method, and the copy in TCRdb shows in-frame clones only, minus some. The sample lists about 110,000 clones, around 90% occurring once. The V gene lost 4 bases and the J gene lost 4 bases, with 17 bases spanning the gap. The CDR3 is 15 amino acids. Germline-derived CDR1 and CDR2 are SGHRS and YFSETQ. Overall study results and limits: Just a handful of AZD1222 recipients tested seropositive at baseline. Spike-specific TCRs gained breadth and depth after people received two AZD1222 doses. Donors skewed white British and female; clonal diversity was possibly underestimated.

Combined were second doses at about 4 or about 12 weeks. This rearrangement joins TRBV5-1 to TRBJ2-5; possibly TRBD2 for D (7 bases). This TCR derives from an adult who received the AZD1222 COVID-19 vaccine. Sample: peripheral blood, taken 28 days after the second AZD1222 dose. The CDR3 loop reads CASSLDGGGRETQYF. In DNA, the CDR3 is TGCGCCAGCAGCCTGGATGGGGGGGGCAGAGAGACCCAGTACTTC.